This entry is about one T cell receptor (beta chain). Trimming cost V 0 bases and J 3 bases, with 14 bases left between them. This CDR3 is 17 amino acids long. From germline, CDR1 is LNHNV and CDR2 YYDKDF (reference sequence). Attachment of unique molecular identifiers to individual cDNA molecules was performed. One entry per CDR3 protein, called by TCRdb with MiXCR from the 5' RACE reads. The sample holds about 52,000 distinct CDR3 sequences, 6.2% seen once. The record originates from a study of early T cells in non-severe SARS-CoV-2 infection. Study in general: Bulk RNA isolated from unsorted whole blood underwent sequencing; chains were not paired.

The material sequenced was whole blood. This sequence originates from an adult who was a healthcare worker with PCR-confirmed SARS-CoV-2 infection or an uninfected control (not recorded which). V gene TRBV15 combines with J gene TRBJ1-4, with D possibly TRBD1 on 5 matching bases. CDR3 sequence reads: CATSRDRGDGPNEKLFF. Written as DNA, the CDR3 is TGTGCCACCAGCAGAGATAGGGGAGACGGACCTAATGAAAAACTGTTTTTT.